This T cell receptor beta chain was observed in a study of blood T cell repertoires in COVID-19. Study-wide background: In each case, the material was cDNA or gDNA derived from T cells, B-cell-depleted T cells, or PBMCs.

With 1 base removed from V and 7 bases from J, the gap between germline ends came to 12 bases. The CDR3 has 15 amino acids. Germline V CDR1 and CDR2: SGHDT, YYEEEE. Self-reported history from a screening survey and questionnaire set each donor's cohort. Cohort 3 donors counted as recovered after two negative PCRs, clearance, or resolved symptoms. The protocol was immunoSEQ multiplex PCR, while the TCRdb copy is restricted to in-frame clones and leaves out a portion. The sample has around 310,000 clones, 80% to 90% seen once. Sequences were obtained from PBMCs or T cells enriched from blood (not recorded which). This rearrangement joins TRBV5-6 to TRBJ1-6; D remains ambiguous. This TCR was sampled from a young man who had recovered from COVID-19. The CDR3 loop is CASSLRVVRNSPLHF. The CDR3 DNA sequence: TGTGCCAGCAGCTTGCGGGTAGTGAGGAATTCACCCCTCCACTTT.